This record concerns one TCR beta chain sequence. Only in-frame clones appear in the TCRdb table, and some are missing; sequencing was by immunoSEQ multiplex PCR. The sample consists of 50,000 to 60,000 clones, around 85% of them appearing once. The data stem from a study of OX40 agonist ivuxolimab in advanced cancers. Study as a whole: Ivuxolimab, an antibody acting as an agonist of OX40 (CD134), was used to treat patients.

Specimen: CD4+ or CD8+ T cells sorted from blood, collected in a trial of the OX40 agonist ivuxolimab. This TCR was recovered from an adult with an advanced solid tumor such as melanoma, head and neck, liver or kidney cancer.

For the CDR3, the DNA is TGTGCCAGTAGTATTGGGCAGCGCTACAATGAGCAGTTCTTC. It is translated as CASSIGQRYNEQFF. This sequence joins TRBV19 and TRBJ2-1; D not resolved. Per the germline V gene, CDR1 is LNHDA and CDR2 is SQIVND (reference sequence). CDR3 length: 14 amino acids. With 3 bases removed from V and 3 bases from J, the gap between germline ends came to 9 bases.